This T cell receptor (beta chain) was recovered during a study of tumor-infiltrating lymphocytes in primary liver carcinoma. Study in general: Per sample, productive TCRbeta reads numbered roughly 3.5 to 7.5 million, similar across tissue types. Study observations and caveats: The top-250-clone fraction was significantly higher in tumors than in blood (p = 0.039). Just around 7-25% of top clones spanned all five tumor regions.

Note on this clonotype: The antigen remains undetermined.

With a constant-region primer, TCR beta cDNA was made from about 0.55 ug of total RNA. Sequencing libraries for TCR beta derived from three nested multiplex PCR rounds that used slightly modified ARM-PCR. From the multiplex PCR reads, TCRdb called clonotypes with MiXCR, one entry per CDR3 protein. The profile covers 95,000 to 150,000 distinct CDR3 sequences, with about 68% appearing a single time and roughly 8.8% taken by the ten largest. Co-extraction yielded RNA and DNA from approximately 20-30 mg of unsorted bulk tissue. Primary liver carcinoma in the patients was surgically resected. The sample was liver tumor tissue from sampling region 1. Subset reported: tumor region T1, superior pole. The clonotype comes from a woman aged 60-75 years with primary liver carcinoma and hepatitis B virus infection.

The CDR3 loop is CASSLLAAYYEQYF. The CDR3 coding sequence is TGTGCCAGCAGCTTATTGGCAGCGTACTACGAGCAGTACTTC. The gene calls are TRBV7-8 and TRBJ2-7; unclear D gene. The ends were cut back, 2 bases at V and 3 bases at J, with 11 bases in the middle. The CDR3 runs 14 residues. Germline V lookup: CDR1 SGHVS, CDR2 FQNEAQ. Combining the CDR3 with reference TRBV7-8 and TRBJ2-7 gives the whole variable domain GAGVSQSPRYKVAKRGQDVALRCDPISGHVSLFWYQQALGQGPEFLTYFQNEAQLDKSGLPSDRFFAERPEGSVSTLKIQRTQQEDSAVYLCASSLLAAYYEQYFGPGTRLTVT.